The T cell receptor beta chain under discussion was sequenced for a study of vaccination and CD4 T cells after COVID-19. Study-wide context: Samples were taken after vaccination, a median of around 76 days after dose two, with a range of 14 to 241.

Treatment specified: roughly 11-day PBMC culture with coronavirus spike peptide pools or control peptides (ViraFEST assay). Sequenced with the Oncomine TCR Beta short-read assay was DNA taken from cultured CD4+ T cells. One entry per CDR3 protein results from TCRdb running MiXCR on the PCR reads. The sample contains approximately 19,000 distinct CDR3 sequences, about 50% of which appear only once. Germline-derived CDR1 and CDR2 are DFQATT and SNEGSKA (reference sequence). This CDR3 has 15 residues. Germline trimming cut 6 bases from V and 7 bases from J; bases unmatched to any gene: 14. Comment on this clonotype: The antigen remains undetermined.

The receptor was derived from a human donor who had recovered from COVID-19. The chain joins TRBV20-1 to TRBJ2-7; 11 nucleotides align to TRBD2. This specimen consisted of CD4+ T cells from blood, cultured in vitro, obtained before SARS-CoV-2 vaccination. In DNA, the CDR3 is TGCAGTGCAGAGCACCTAGCGGGAGGTTTAAATGAGCAGTACTTC. Translating gives CSAEHLAGGLNEQYF.